Following are 20 T cell receptor beta chains from one sample sequenced in a study of patients and donors after allogeneic stem cell transplantation. Using its own MiXCR run on the RT-PCR reads, TCRdb lists one record per CDR3 protein. The table records 400,000 to 450,000 distinct CDR3 sequences, roughly 17% of them present only once. Sequenced sample: blood, either unsorted or a sorted T cell fraction (not recorded which). These receptors were obtained from a human donor who was either an allogeneic HSCT recipient or a stem cell or donor lymphocyte infusion donor (not recorded which). It is not recorded whose cells these are; they may come from a transplant donor.

CDR3 DNA sequence: TGTGCTAGTGGCCTTCCAGCGGGAGACCCAGATACGCAGTATTTT. Its protein product is CASGLPAGDPDTQYF. The V call is TRBV12-5, the J call TRBJ2-3; 8 nucleotides line up with TRBD2. The germline gives CDR1 LGHNT, CDR2 FRNRAP. The CDR3 loop spans 15 amino acids. V lost 6 bases, J lost 4 bases, and 9 bases stayed unmatched.

This clonotype was observed at least ten times. The rearrangement uses TRBV25-1 and TRBJ2-1, with D possibly being TRBD2 (6 bases). Trimming removed 5 bases from V and 5 bases from J, with 16 bases in between. The germline V gene encodes CDR1 MGHDK and CDR2 SYGVNS. The CDR3 is 15 residues long. The CDR3 nucleotides read TGTGCCAGCAGTCCCCTCGGGGGAGAACACAATGAGCAGTTCTTC. This translates into CASSPLGGEHNEQFF.

The chain couples TRBV11-2 to TRBJ2-2, with TRBD2 as a possible D gene (7 bases). Trimming shortened V by 6 bases and J by 6 bases, and 17 bases separated the two germline ends. The CDR3 length is 15 residues. Germline V gives CDR1 SGHAT, CDR2 FQNNGV. The CDR3 is CASSSLGGQAGELFF. For the CDR3, the DNA is TGTGCCAGCAGTTCTCTGGGGGGGCAGGCCGGGGAGCTGTTTTTT.

The V call is TRBV29-1, the J call TRBJ2-1; no firm D call. CDR3 length: 12 amino acids. V was trimmed by 4 bases and J by 8 bases, leaving 12 bases between them. The germline gives CDR1 SQVTM, CDR2 ANQGSEA. CDR3 sequence (DNA): TGCAGCGTTGCGGCGCCTAGGGATGAGCAGTTCTTC. It yields the protein CSVAAPRDEQFF.

This clonotype has just a few counts. CDR3 protein: CASSLPEGGVNYGYTF. The CDR3, as DNA: TGTGCCAGCAGCCTACCGGAGGGGGGCGTGAACTATGGCTACACCTTC. The chain joins TRBV11-2 to TRBJ1-2; tentatively, D is TRBD1 (6 bases). Trimming pared 5 bases from V and 2 bases from J, leaving 18 bases between. The CDR3 extends over 16 amino acids. Germline V CDR1 and CDR2: SGHAT, FQNNGV. Full variable domain (missing parts from reference TRBV11-2 and TRBJ1-2): EAGVAQSPRYKIIEKRQSVAFWCNPISGHATLYWYQQILGQGPKLLIQFQNNGVVDDSQLPKDRFSAERLKGVDSTLKIQPAKLEDSAVYLCASSLPEGGVNYGYTFGSGTRLTVV.

CDR3 in amino acids: CASSPLGRHEQFF. For the CDR3, the DNA is TGTGCCAGCAGCCCACTAGGTAGACATGAGCAGTTCTTC. The chain has TRBV7-3 and TRBJ2-1; weak D call: TRBD2 (5 bases). The CDR3 is 13 residues long. V was trimmed by 5 bases and J by 8 bases, leaving 13 bases between them. Germline values: CDR1 SGHTA, CDR2 FQGTGA.

This clonotype was recorded many times. This rearrangement joins TRBV5-1 to TRBJ2-2; a possible D gene is TRBD1 (5 bases). The CDR3 has 15 residues. Trimming pared 0 bases from V and 4 bases from J, leaving 10 bases between. Germline V gene lookup returns CDR1 SGHRS and CDR2 YFSETQ. The CDR3 region is CASSLAGSGTGELFF. In nucleotides, the CDR3 is TGCGCCAGCAGCTTGGCAGGGTCGGGCACCGGGGAGCTGTTTTTT.

The chain joins TRBV15 to TRBJ2-7, with D possibly being TRBD2 (5 bases). V was shortened by 2 bases and J by 6 bases, with 8 bases between the two germline ends. CDR1 is LNHNV and CDR2 is YYDKDF in the germline V gene (reference sequence). CDR3 size: 12 residues. CDR3 DNA sequence: TGTGCCACCAGCAGACTAGAGGGCGAGCAGTACTTC. Protein sequence: CATSRLEGEQYF. The full variable domain, in which reference TRBV15 and TRBJ2-7 provide the parts outside the CDR3, is DAMVIQNPRYQVTQFGKPVTLSCSQTLNHNVMYWYQQKSSQAPKLLFHYYDKDFNNEADTPDNFQSRRPNTSFCFLDIRSPGLGDTAMYLCATSRLEGEQYFGPGTRLTVT.

This clonotype was picked up a small number of times. The CDR3 DNA sequence: TGTGCCAGCAGTTCGCAACCCCAGGGGGCGGGCTACACCTTC. Its protein product is CASSSQPQGAGYTF. The gene calls are TRBV12-3 or TRBV12-4 and TRBJ1-2, with TRBD1 identical over 8 bases. V shed 4 bases, J shed 8 bases, and the junction held 9 bases outside the gene matches. The CDR3 runs 14 residues.

This clonotype was detected ten times or more. The chain recombines TRBV12-3 or TRBV12-4 with TRBJ2-1; 10 bases are a match to TRBD2. Trimming removed 5 bases from V and 8 bases from J; junction bases left unmatched: 9. The CDR3 contains 15 residues. CDR3 loop: CASSPEGLAFHEQFF. CDR3 DNA sequence: TGTGCCAGCAGTCCGGAGGGACTAGCGTTCCATGAGCAGTTCTTC.

This clonotype has more than one count but fewer than ten. The chain is built from TRBV29-1 and TRBJ1-5; weak D call: TRBD1 (6 bases). Trimming stripped 6 bases from V and 3 bases from J, with 12 bases between. The CDR3 sequence is 13 residues long. CDR1 SQVTM and CDR2 ANQGSEA come from the germline V gene. The CDR3 protein is CSVARGHNQPQHF. DNA for the CDR3: TGCAGCGTCGCGCGGGGGCACAATCAGCCCCAGCATTTT.

The chain couples TRBV3-1 to TRBJ1-2; D gene ambiguous. V lost 5 bases and J 3 bases, leaving 13 bases between the germline ends. Germline V CDR1 and CDR2: LGHDT, YNNKEL (reference sequence). The CDR3 runs to 14 residues. The CDR3 coding sequence is TGTGCCAGCAGCGCCCGAGTCACGGACTATGGCTACACCTTC. Protein product: CASSARVTDYGYTF.

This clonotype was recorded at least ten times. V usage is TRBV12-3 or TRBV12-4 and J usage is TRBJ2-2; a possible D gene is TRBD2 (5 bases). The CDR3 is 12 amino acids. V lost 6 bases and J 6 bases, leaving 8 bases between the germline ends. The CDR3 sequence is CASSLASGELFF. The CDR3 nucleotides read TGTGCCAGCAGCCTAGCATCCGGGGAGCTGTTTTTT.

This sequence joins TRBV20-1 and TRBJ1-1; TRBD1 aligns across 9 bases. After removal of 5 bases from V and 1 base from J, the junction contained 2 bases not matched to a gene. CDR1 and CDR2 (germline): DFQATT, SNEGSKA (reference sequence). The CDR3 covers 13 residues. The CDR3 nucleotides are TGCAGTGCTTACAGGGGGCAGAACACTGAAGCTTTCTTT. This translates into CSAYRGQNTEAFF.

In its sample, this clonotype was seen a few times. The chain combines TRBV11-2 with TRBJ2-1; 14 bases align to TRBD2. Germline V gene lookup returns CDR1 SGHAT and CDR2 FQNNGV. This CDR3 contains 18 residues. V lost 6 bases, J lost 5 bases, and 12 bases stayed unmatched. The CDR3 nucleotides are TGTGCCAGCAGAAGACTAGCGGGGGGGCGTAGTCGGGACAATGAGCAGTTCTTC. It encodes CASRRLAGGRSRDNEQFF. Variable domain in full (rest from reference TRBV11-2 and TRBJ2-1): EAGVAQSPRYKIIEKRQSVAFWCNPISGHATLYWYQQILGQGPKLLIQFQNNGVVDDSQLPKDRFSAERLKGVDSTLKIQPAKLEDSAVYLCASRRLAGGRSRDNEQFFGPGTRLTVL.

A few counts support this clonotype. This chain joins TRBV9 and TRBJ2-1; the D is unclear. The CDR3 totals 12 residues. Germline V gives CDR1 SGDLS, CDR2 YYNGEE. The germline V and J ends were trimmed by 3 bases and 8 bases, with 9 bases remaining between them. Here the CDR3 reads CASSGVGDEQFF. CDR3 nucleotide sequence: TGTGCCAGCAGCGGCGTTGGGGATGAGCAGTTCTTC.

This clonotype came up a few times. The genes are TRBV6-1 and TRBJ2-1; 7 bases line up with TRBD2. Germline CDR1 MNHNS, CDR2 SASEGT. The J segment lost 0 bases and the V segment lost 6 bases, leaving 5 bases of the junction unmatched. This CDR3 is 15 amino acids long. CDR3 residues: CASSRRGGSYNEQFF. In DNA, the CDR3 is TGTGCCAGCAGCCGCCGCGGGGGCTCCTACAATGAGCAGTTCTTC.

The V gene is TRBV2, the J gene TRBJ1-2, with D possibly being TRBD1 (5 bases). The CDR3 totals 13 residues. Germline CDR1 SNHLY, CDR2 FYNNEI. V lost 3 bases to trimming and J lost 7 bases, with 12 bases between them. The CDR3: CASSERTTGGYTF. CDR3 in DNA: TGTGCCAGCAGTGAGAGGACAACGGGTGGCTACACCTTC.

This chain connects TRBV10-3 to TRBJ2-7; D possibly uses TRBD1 or TRBD2 (5 bases each). Trimming pared 6 bases from V and 5 bases from J, leaving 14 bases between. Germline CDR1 ENHRY, CDR2 SYGVKD. The CDR3 has 13 residues. This chain's CDR3 is CAISPNPGHEQYF. CDR3 DNA: TGTGCCATCAGCCCGAACCCGGGGCACGAGCAGTACTTC.

The table lists this clonotype with a few counts. The genes are TRBV15 and TRBJ2-2, with 7 bases identical to TRBD1. The CDR3 has 13 amino acids. V lost 3 bases and J lost 6; bases outside the gene matches: 1. Germline V gene sequence: CDR1 LNHNV, CDR2 YYDKDF (reference sequence). CDR3 DNA sequence: TGTGCCACCAGCAGGACAGGGTCCGGGGAGCTGTTTTTT. This gives the protein CATSRTGSGELFF.